This T cell receptor beta chain was identified in a study of blood T cells in healthy people across ages. Findings and caveats of the study: Observed TCR beta diversity per million T cells went down as age went up. This fall followed a roughly linear course with age. Comparison with aged donors showed that long-lived donors had more naive CD4+ cells and higher diversity.

Primers used in a second PCR of about 7 to 11 cycles were a sample-barcoded 5' primer and a J-beta primer mix. The template-switch adaptor, which had 12 random nucleotides, put a tag on each cDNA molecule. From the 5' RACE reads, TCRdb called clonotypes with MiXCR, one entry per CDR3 protein. This sample has under 950,000 distinct CDR3 sequences, with 20% to 25% found just once. This clonotype was detected only a few times. The antigen remains undetermined. V dropped 3 bases and J dropped 7 bases, with 15 bases sitting between them. The CDR3 spans 15 residues. The gene calls are TRBV12-3 or TRBV12-4 and TRBJ2-2; TRBD2 is a possible D gene (6 bases). The source of this sequence is a man aged 65 to 79 in good health. Material for sequencing was blood. CDR3 nucleotides: TGTGCCAGCAGTTTCCTCGGGGGAAGGGGCGGGGAGCTGTTTTTT. It specifies CASSFLGGRGGELFF.